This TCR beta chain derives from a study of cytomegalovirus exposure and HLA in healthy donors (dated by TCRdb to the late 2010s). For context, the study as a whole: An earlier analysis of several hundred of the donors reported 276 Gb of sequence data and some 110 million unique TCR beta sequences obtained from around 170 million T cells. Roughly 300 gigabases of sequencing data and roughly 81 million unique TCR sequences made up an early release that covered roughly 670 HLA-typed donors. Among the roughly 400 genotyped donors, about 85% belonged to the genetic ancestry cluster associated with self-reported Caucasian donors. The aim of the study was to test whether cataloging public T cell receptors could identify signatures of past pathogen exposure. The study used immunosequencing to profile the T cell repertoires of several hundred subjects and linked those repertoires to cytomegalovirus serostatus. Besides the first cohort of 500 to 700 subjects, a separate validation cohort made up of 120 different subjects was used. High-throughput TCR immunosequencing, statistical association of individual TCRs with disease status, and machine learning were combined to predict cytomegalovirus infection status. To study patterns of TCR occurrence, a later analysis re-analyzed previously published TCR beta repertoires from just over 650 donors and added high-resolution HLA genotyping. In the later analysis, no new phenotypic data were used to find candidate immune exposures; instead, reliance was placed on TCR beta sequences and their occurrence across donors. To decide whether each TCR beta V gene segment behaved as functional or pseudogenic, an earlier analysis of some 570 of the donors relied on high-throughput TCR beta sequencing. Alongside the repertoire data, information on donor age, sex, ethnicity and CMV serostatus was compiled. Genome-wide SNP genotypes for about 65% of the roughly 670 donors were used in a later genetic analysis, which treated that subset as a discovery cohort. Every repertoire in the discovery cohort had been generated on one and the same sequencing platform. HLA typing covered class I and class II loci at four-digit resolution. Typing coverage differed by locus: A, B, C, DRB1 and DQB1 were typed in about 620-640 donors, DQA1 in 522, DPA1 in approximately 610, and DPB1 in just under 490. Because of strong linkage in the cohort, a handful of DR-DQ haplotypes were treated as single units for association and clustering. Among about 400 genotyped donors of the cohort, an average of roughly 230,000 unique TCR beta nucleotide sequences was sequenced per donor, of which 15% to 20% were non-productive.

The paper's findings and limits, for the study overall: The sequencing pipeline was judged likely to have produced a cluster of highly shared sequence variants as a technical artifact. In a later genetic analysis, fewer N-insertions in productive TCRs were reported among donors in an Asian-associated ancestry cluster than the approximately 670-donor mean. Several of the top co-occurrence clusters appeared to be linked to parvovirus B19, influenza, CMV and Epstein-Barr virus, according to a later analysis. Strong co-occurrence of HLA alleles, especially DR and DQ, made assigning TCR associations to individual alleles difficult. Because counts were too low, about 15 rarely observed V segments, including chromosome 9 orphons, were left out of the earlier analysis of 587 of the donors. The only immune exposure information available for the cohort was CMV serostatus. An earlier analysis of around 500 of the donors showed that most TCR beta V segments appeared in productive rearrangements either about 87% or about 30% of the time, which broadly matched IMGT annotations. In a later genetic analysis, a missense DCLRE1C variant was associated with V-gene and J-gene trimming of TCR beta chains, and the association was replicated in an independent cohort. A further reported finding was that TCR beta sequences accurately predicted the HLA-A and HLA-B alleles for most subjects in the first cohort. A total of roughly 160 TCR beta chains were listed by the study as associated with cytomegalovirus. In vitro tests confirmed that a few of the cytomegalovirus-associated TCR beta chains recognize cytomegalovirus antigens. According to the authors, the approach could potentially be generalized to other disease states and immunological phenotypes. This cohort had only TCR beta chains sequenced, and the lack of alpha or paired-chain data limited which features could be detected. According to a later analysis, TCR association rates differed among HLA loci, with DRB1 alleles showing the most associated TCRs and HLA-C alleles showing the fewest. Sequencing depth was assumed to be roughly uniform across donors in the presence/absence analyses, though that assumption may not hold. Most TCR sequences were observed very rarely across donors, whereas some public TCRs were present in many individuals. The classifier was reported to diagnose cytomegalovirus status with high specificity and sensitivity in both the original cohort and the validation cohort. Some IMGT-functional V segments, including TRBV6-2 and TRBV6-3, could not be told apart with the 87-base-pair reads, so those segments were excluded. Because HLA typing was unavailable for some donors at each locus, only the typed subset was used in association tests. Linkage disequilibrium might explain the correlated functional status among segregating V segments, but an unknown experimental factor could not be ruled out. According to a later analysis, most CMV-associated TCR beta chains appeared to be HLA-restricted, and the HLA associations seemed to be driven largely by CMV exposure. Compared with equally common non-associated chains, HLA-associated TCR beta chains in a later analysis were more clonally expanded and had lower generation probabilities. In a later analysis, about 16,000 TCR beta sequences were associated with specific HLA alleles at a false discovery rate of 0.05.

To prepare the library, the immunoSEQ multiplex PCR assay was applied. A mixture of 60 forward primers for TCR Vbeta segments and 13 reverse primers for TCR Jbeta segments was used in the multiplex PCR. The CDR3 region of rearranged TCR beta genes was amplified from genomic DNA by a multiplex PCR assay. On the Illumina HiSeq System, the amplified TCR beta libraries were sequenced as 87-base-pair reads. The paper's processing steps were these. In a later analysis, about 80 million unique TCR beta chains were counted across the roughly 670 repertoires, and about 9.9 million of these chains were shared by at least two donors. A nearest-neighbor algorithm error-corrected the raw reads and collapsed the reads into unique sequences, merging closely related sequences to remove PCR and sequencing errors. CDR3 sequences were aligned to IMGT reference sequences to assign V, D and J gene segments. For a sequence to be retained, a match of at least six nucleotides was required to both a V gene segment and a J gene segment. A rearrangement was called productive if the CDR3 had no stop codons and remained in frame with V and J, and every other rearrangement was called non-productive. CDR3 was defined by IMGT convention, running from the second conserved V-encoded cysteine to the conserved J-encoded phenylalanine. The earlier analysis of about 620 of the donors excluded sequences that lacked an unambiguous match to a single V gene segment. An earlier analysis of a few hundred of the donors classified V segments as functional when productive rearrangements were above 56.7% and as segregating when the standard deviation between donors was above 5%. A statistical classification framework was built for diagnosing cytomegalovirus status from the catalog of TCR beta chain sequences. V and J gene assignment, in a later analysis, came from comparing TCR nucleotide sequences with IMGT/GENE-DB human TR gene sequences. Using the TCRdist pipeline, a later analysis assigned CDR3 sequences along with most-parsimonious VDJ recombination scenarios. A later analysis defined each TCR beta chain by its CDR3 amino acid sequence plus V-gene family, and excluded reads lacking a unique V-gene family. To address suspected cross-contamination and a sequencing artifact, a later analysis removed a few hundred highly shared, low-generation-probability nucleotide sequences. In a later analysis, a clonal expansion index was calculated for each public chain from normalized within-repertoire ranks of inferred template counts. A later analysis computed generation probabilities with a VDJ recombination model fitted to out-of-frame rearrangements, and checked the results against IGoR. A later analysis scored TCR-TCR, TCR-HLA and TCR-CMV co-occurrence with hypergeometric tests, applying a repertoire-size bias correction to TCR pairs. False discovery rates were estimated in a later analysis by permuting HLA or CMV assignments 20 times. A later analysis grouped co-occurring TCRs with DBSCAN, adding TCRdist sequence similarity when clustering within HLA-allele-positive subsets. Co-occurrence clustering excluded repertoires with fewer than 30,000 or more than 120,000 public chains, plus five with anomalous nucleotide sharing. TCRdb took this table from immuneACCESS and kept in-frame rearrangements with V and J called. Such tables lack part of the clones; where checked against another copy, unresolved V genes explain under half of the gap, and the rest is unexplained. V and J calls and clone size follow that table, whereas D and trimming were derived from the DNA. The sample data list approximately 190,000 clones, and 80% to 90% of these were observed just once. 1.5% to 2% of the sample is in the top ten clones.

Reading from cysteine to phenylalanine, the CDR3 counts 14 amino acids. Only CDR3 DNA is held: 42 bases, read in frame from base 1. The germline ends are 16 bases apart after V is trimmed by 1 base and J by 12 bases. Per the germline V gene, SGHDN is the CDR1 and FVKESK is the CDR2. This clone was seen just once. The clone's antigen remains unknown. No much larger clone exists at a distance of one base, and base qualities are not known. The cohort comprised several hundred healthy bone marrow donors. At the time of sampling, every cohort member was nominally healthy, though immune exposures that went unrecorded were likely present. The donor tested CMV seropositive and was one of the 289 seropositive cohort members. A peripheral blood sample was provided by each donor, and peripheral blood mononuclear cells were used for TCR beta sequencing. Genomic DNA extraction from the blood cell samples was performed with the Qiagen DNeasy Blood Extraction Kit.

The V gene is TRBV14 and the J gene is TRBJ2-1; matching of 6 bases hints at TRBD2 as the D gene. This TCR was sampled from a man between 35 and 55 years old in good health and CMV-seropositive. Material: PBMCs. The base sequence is TGTGCCAGCAGCCAAGTTGGTCTAGCGTTGGGGCAGTTCTTC. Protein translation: CASSQVGLALGQFF.